This TCR beta chain was sequenced in a study of blood T cells in healthy people across ages. About the research overall: Every two T cells gave about one barcoded beta molecule via template switching.

Each sample gave at least 7 million isolated PBMCs. Total RNA, at least 5 micrograms per sample, came from PBMCs. A J-beta primer mix and a sample-barcoded 5' primer were used in a second PCR of roughly 6 to 11 cycles. One entry per CDR3 protein results from TCRdb running MiXCR on the 5' RACE reads. The sample records 1.2 million to 1.5 million distinct CDR3 sequences, approximately 60% being singletons. On this clonotype: Its antigen remains unknown.

Whole-study results and caveats: Compared with aged donors, long-lived donors showed fewer expanded clones, suggesting selection.

V lost 3 bases, J lost 13 bases, and 19 bases stayed unmatched. The CDR3 extends over 17 amino acids. Sample: blood. The TCR comes from a man between 18 and 35 years old in good health. The gene calls are TRBV12-3 or TRBV12-4 and TRBJ2-4, with 9 bases lining up with TRBD1. The CDR3 region is CASSFNAGTGSSGEQYF. Here the CDR3 DNA reads TGTGCCAGCAGTTTCAATGCAGGGACAGGGAGTTCAGGGGAGCAGTACTTC.